This T cell receptor beta chain was sequenced during a study of T cell responses to AZD1222 COVID-19 vaccine. Repertoires were generated with immunoSEQ multiplex PCR, while TCRdb's copy carries only in-frame clones and drops some. The data show some 80,000 clones, around nine tenths seen once. Looked up from germline, CDR1 is SGHNT and CDR2 is YYREEE (reference sequence). The CDR3 length is 15 residues. V lost 2 bases, J lost 5 bases, and 16 bases lay in between. This chain connects TRBV5-4 to TRBJ1-2, with TRBD1 as a possible D gene (6 bases). This sample comprised peripheral blood, obtained 28 days after the second AZD1222 dose. The TCR originated in an adult who received the AZD1222 COVID-19 vaccine. This CDR3 is CASSFGQKIGYGYTF. In nucleotides, the CDR3 is TGTGCCAGCAGCTTCGGACAGAAAATAGGATATGGCTACACCTTC.